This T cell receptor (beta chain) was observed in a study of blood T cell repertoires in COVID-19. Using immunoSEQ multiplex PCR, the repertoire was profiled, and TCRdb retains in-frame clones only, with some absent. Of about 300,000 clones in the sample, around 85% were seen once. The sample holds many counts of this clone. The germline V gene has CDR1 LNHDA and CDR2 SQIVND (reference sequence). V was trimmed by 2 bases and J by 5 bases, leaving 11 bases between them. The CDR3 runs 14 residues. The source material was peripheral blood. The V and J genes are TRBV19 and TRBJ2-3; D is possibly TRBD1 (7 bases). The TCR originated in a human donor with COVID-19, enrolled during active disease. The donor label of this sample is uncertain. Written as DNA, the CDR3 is TGTGCCAGTAGTATAAGGCAGGGGGGAGATACGCAGTATTTT. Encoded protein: CASSIRQGGDTQYF.